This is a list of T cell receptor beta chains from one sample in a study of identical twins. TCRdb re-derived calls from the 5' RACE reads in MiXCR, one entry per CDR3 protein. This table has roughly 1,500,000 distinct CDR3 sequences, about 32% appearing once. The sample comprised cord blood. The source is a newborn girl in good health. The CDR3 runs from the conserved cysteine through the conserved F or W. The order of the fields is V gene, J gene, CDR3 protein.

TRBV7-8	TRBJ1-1	CASATGVSSMNTEAFF
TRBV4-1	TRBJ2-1	CASSQVEREGGNEQFF
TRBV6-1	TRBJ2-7	CASSVRTGGHEQYF
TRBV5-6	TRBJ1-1	CASSPTLDRPEAFF
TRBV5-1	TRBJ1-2	CASSPASAGDANYGYTF
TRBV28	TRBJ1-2	CASMGLSYGYTF
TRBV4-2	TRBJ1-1	CASSQYKRDTEAFF
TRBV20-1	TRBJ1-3	CSASRQGADTIYF
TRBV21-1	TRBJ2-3	CAIRGGTSTDTQYF
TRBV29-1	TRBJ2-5	CSARQSETQYF
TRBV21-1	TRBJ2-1	CASSRGPQGDEQFF
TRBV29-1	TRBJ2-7	CSVEDPWKGRYEQYF
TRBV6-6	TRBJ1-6	CASTEGDSPLHF
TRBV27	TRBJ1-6	CASSPTYRALRLSPLHF
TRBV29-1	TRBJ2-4	CSVAEGRAYIQYF
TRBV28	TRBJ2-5	CASTPRNFFQETQYF
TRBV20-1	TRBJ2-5	CSARLNSILGETQYF
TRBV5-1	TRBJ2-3	CASSGTDAQYF
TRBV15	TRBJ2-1	CATRLDQTDEQFF
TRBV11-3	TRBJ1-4	CASSLEKGRLNEKLFF
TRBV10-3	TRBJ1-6	CAIRTGTNSPLHF
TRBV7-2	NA	CASSLARGAVSYEQYF
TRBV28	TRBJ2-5	CASRGSRGETQYF
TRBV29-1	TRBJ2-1	CSAPGLGTDEQFF
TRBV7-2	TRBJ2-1	CASSRTNLYNEQFF
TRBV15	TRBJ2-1	CATSRSGSWAEQFF
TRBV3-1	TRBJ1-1	CASSQDRDNAFF